This is a list of T cell receptor beta chains from one sample in a study of blood T cells in healthy people across ages. TCRdb independently ran MiXCR on the 5' RACE reads; one entry per CDR3 protein. The sample has 700,000 to 900,000 distinct CDR3 sequences; roughly 25% are singletons. This sample was shared with a second study, whose subject was T cells of mothers and their children.

Sequenced: blood. The origin of the receptors is a boy younger than 18 in good health. Each CDR3 is given with its conserved first and last residue. Fields, in order: CDR3 DNA, CDR3 protein, J gene, D gene, clone size, V gene. A D gene is named only where the DNA matches it firmly. Rows may omit the clone size; those that give it use once, few, many or a size class.

cdr3_nt: TGTGCCAGCAGCTTAGAGGGGGGCTTCAATTCACCCCTCCACTTT; cdr3_aa: CASSLEGGFNSPLHF; j_call: TRBJ1-6; d_call: -; clone_size: -; v_call: TRBV11-2
cdr3_nt: TGTGCCAGCAGCTTGGGCGGATCCACCGGGGAGCTGTTTTTT; cdr3_aa: CASSLGGSTGELFF; j_call: TRBJ2-2; d_call: -; clone_size: many; v_call: TRBV7-3
cdr3_nt: TGCGCCAGCAGTGAAGGGGGCTCGATGAACACTGAAGCTTTCTTT; cdr3_aa: CASSEGGSMNTEAFF; j_call: TRBJ1-1; d_call: TRBD1; clone_size: -; v_call: TRBV10-1
cdr3_nt: TGCGCCAGCAGCTTCCGGACAGGGGGCAACGAGCAGTACTTC; cdr3_aa: CASSFRTGGNEQYF; j_call: TRBJ2-7; d_call: TRBD1; clone_size: -; v_call: TRBV5-1
cdr3_nt: TGTGCCAGCAGTTTATTTCAAGAGACCCAGTACTTC; cdr3_aa: CASSLFQETQYF; j_call: TRBJ2-5; d_call: -; clone_size: many; v_call: TRBV12-3/TRBV12-4
cdr3_nt: TGCGCCAGCAGCTTGCGGGGCAGGGGGCCTCTCTCTGGAAACACCATATATTTT; cdr3_aa: CASSLRGRGPLSGNTIYF; j_call: TRBJ1-3; d_call: TRBD1; clone_size: -; v_call: TRBV5-1
cdr3_nt: TGCGCCAGCAGCAACCCGGGACTCAGGAGGTACAATGAGCAGTTCTTC; cdr3_aa: CASSNPGLRRYNEQFF; j_call: TRBJ2-1; d_call: -; clone_size: few; v_call: TRBV5-1
cdr3_nt: TGCGCCAGCAGCTTGGCCTCTGGGACGCCGAACTACGAGCAGTACTTC; cdr3_aa: CASSLASGTPNYEQYF; j_call: TRBJ2-7; d_call: -; clone_size: few; v_call: TRBV5-1
cdr3_nt: TGCGCCAGCAGCCAGCATCCGGGTCTTCTGACAGAAGGTGGAAACACCATATATTTT; cdr3_aa: CASSQHPGLLTEGGNTIYF; j_call: TRBJ1-3; d_call: -; clone_size: -; v_call: TRBV4-1
cdr3_nt: TGCAGCGTTGCAGGAAGCGATCAGCCCCAGCATTTT; cdr3_aa: CSVAGSDQPQHF; j_call: TRBJ1-5; d_call: -; clone_size: few; v_call: TRBV29-1
cdr3_nt: TGCAGCGGGGGGCCCAGGGGGTTGAATGAGCAGTTCTTC; cdr3_aa: CSGGPRGLNEQFF; j_call: TRBJ2-1; d_call: TRBD1; clone_size: few; v_call: TRBV29-1
cdr3_nt: TGTGCCAGCACCCAACACCGCGGGGCAGGAGACCTCCAAGAGACCCAGTACTTC; cdr3_aa: CASTQHRGAGDLQETQYF; j_call: TRBJ2-5; d_call: -; clone_size: -; v_call: TRBV28
cdr3_nt: TGTGCCAGCAGTTTATCGAGACAACACAATGAGCAGTTCTTC; cdr3_aa: CASSLSRQHNEQFF; j_call: TRBJ2-1; d_call: -; clone_size: -; v_call: TRBV27
cdr3_nt: TGTGCCAGCAGCCTCACGGAGGGCGGCAATCAGCCCCAGCATTTT; cdr3_aa: CASSLTEGGNQPQHF; j_call: TRBJ1-5; d_call: -; clone_size: -; v_call: TRBV7-2
cdr3_nt: TGCGCCAGCAGCTCAGGACTAGCGGGAGCGAGGGAGCAGTACTTC; cdr3_aa: CASSSGLAGAREQYF; j_call: TRBJ2-5; d_call: TRBD2; clone_size: -; v_call: TRBV5-1
cdr3_nt: TGCGCCACCTTGCGATCTTTTCACACAGATACGCAGTATTTT; cdr3_aa: CATLRSFHTDTQYF; j_call: TRBJ2-3; d_call: -; clone_size: many; v_call: TRBV10-1
cdr3_nt: TGTGCCAGCAGCGGACTAGCGGGGGGGTCAGATACGCAGTATTTT; cdr3_aa: CASSGLAGGSDTQYF; j_call: TRBJ2-3; d_call: TRBD2; clone_size: -; v_call: TRBV2